This is a list of T cell receptor beta chains from one sample in a study of human T cells and chemical hapten exposure. One entry per CDR3 protein, called by TCRdb with MiXCR from the RACE reads. The repertoire holds about 260,000 distinct CDR3 sequences, with approximately 8.6% as singletons. Sequencing used whole blood, obtained in connection with sensitization to the hapten diphenylcyclopropenone (DPC). All receptors derive from a middle-aged woman with alopecia areata. Some clones in this sample may be carry-over from other donors' samples. The CDR3 runs from the conserved cysteine through the conserved F or W. The D gene is left open where the match is weak. A clone size is listed for some rows: how often the clone was seen (once, few, many), or a class if it is expanded.

abundance	j_gene	len	d_gene	v_gene	CDR3aa
NA	TRBJ2-5	13	NA	TRBV12-3/TRBV12-4	CASSVRGGETQYF
many	TRBJ2-7	12	NA	TRBV20-1	CSAIPFDYEQYF
NA	TRBJ2-4	15	NA	TRBV7-9	CASSLARTPGNIQYF
many	TRBJ2-3	13	NA	TRBV29-1	CSVSRQETDTQYF
few	TRBJ2-7	15	NA	TRBV13	CASSLQGFSSYEQYF
few	TRBJ1-1	11	NA	TRBV6-2/TRBV6-3	CATGLGTEAFF
NA	TRBJ1-1	17	NA	TRBV27	CASRGSRGRDLNTEAFF
many	TRBJ2-5	16	NA	TRBV5-1	CASSPQGGLAEETQYF
few	TRBJ2-7	14	NA	TRBV6-2/TRBV6-3	CASRKAGISYEQYF
NA	TRBJ2-7	13	NA	TRBV10-3	CAISGQSSYEQYF
few	TRBJ2-2	13	NA	TRBV12-3/TRBV12-4	CASAQANTGELFF
NA	TRBJ2-3	16	NA	TRBV5-5	CASSLLGLRNTDTQYF
few	TRBJ2-5	15	NA	TRBV28	CASSLSYTYQETQYF
many	TRBJ2-2	16	NA	TRBV7-3	CASSVTGQGPTGELFF
few	TRBJ2-3	15	NA	TRBV7-2	CASSYSGTLADTQYF
NA	TRBJ2-1	16	NA	TRBV3-1	CASSPPPPTRANEQFF
few	TRBJ2-7	15	TRBD1	TRBV10-3	CAISPRTGSPYEQYF
NA	TRBJ2-5	16	NA	TRBV11-2	CASSRPLDSLQETQYF
NA	TRBJ2-1	15	TRBD2	TRBV29-1	CSVLLAGGPVNEQFF
NA	TRBJ1-4	13	NA	TRBV2	CASTQNTGEKLFF
many	TRBJ1-5	15	NA	TRBV9	CASSVYGGENQPQHF
few	TRBJ1-4	15	NA	TRBV5-4	CASSLLVGAREKLFF
few	TRBJ1-1	15	TRBD1	TRBV5-1	CASSLDRDRVTEAFF
few	TRBJ1-1	14	NA	TRBV12-3/TRBV12-4	CASSSNGLGSEAFF
NA	TRBJ2-3	15	TRBD2	TRBV6-5	CASSYLAGARDTQYF
NA	TRBJ1-1	15	TRBD1	TRBV11-2	CASSTGTGGWTEAFF
few	TRBJ2-7	13	TRBD1	TRBV20-1	CSAGRDSHYEQYF
NA	TRBJ1-2	15	NA	TRBV12-3/TRBV12-4	CASSWSEISNYGYTF
few	TRBJ1-1	14	NA	TRBV29-1	CSVGYLQGNTEAFF
NA	TRBJ2-1	15	NA	TRBV7-9	CASSFFGGVVNEQFF
NA	TRBJ2-1	16	TRBD2	TRBV5-1	CASSSAGLAGGREQFF
NA	TRBJ1-2	13	NA	TRBV7-9	CASSLVRTYGYTF
NA	TRBJ2-7	13	NA	TRBV29-1	CSVASGPDYEQYF
many	TRBJ2-7	12	NA	TRBV7-9	CASSLALEGAYF
few	TRBJ2-7	9	NA	TRBV25-1	CASSPRVYF
NA	TRBJ2-1	15	NA	TRBV11-1	CASSLARAVYNEQFF
NA	TRBJ2-5	15	TRBD1	TRBV10-3	CAITKGTGERETQYF
NA	TRBJ2-2	16	NA	TRBV5-1	CASSLEGGSFTGELFF
few	TRBJ1-6	15	TRBD1	TRBV4-2	CASSQGTGGGSPLHF